This TCR beta chain was documented in a study of regulatory and conventional T cells in RAG deficiency. Study conclusions and caveats: Omenn syndrome and CID/AS patients had 80 to 100-fold fewer unique Treg TCR beta sequences, versus approximately 10-fold elsewhere. Omenn patients showed >75% Treg-Tconv overlap and shorter CDR3 lengths. Control T-cell subsets had markedly higher Shannon entropy and lower Simpson indices than RAG-deficient patients.

Blood CD4+ CD25-low CD127-high conventional T cells supplied the genomic DNA template. Sequenced by immunoSEQ multiplex PCR; TCRdb stores in-frame clones only, minus some. The table includes almost 35,000 clones, 75% to 80% detected once. Trimming took 5 bases from V and 3 from J; bases not matched to a gene: 7. Germline V CDR1 and CDR2: SGHVS, FNYEAQ. CDR3 length equals 14 residues. In the case of this clone: Its cognate antigen is unknown.

Separately, the same data were catalogued under a study of regulatory T cells. According to that study: The PCR used 52 TRBV and 13 TRBJ primers. Regulatory T cells showed the strongest V-J pair restriction and V/J gene skewing among patient repertoires.

The clonotype comes from a human donor in good health. The specimen was CD4+ effector T cells sorted from blood. The chain couples TRBV7-6 to TRBJ2-7, with 7 bases fitting TRBD1. The CDR3 DNA reads TGTGCCAGCAGCGGCCGACAGGGTTTCTACGAGCAGTACTTC. It specifies CASSGRQGFYEQYF. The variable domain in full, completed from reference TRBV7-6 and TRBJ2-7, reads GAGVSQSPRYKVTKRGQDVALRCDPISGHVSLYWYRQALGQGPEFLTYFNYEAQQDKSGLPNDRFSAERPEGSISTLTIQRTEQRDSAMYRCASSGRQGFYEQYFGPGTRLTVT.